These 20 T cell receptor beta chains were all obtained from the same sample, sequenced in a study of blood T cell repertoires in COVID-19. Clones were read by immunoSEQ multiplex PCR, and TCRdb kept only the in-frame ones, dropping some. The sample has some 69,000 clones, roughly 90% seen once. The sample comprised peripheral blood. The receptors shown here come from a man between 60 and 75 years old with acute or convalescent COVID-19.

The chain joins TRBV25-1 to TRBJ2-5; TRBD2 might be the D (6 bases). The V gene lost 2 bases and the J gene lost 3 bases, with 13 bases spanning the gap. Per the germline V gene, CDR1 is MGHDK and CDR2 is SYGVNS. The CDR3 covers 15 residues. The CDR3 sequence: CASSENYGGEETQYF. For the CDR3, the DNA is TGTGCCAGCAGTGAAAATTACGGGGGAGAAGAGACCCAGTACTTC. The full variable domain, its missing parts supplied by reference TRBV25-1 and TRBJ2-5, is EADIYQTPRYLVIGTGKKITLECSQTMGHDKMYWYQQDPGMELHLIHYSYGVNSTEKGDLSSESTVSRIRTEHFPLTLESARPSHTSQYLCASSENYGGEETQYFGPGTRLLVL.

The chain links TRBV7-2 to TRBJ1-2; 9 bases agree with TRBD1. J lost 8 bases, V lost 5 bases, and 9 bases had no gene match. The germline gives CDR1 SGHTA, CDR2 FQGNSA. The length of the CDR3 is 14 residues. This chain's CDR3 is CASSPKWTGAGYTF. As DNA, the CDR3 is TGTGCCAGCAGCCCCAAATGGACAGGGGCAGGCTACACCTTC.

V usage is TRBV3-1 (or the pseudogene TRBV3-2) and J usage is TRBJ1-2; D perhaps matches TRBD1 (5 bases). With 3 bases removed from V and 8 bases from J, the gap between germline ends came to 16 bases. The CDR3 is made up of 14 amino acids. From germline, CDR1 is LGHDT and CDR2 YNNKEL (reference sequence). The DNA for the CDR3 is TGTGCCAGCAGCCACTCAGGAGTCCGGGGGGGCTACACCTTC. This codes for CASSHSGVRGGYTF.

The rearrangement links TRBV6-5 to TRBJ1-2, with TRBD1 matching over 7 bases. With V trimmed by 9 bases and J by 8 bases, 15 bases remained unmatched. Per germline, CDR1 MNHEY and CDR2 SVGAGI. CDR3 length equals 14 residues. The CDR3 protein is CASIILYRGEGYTF. Here the CDR3 DNA reads TGTGCCAGTATAATACTCTACAGGGGCGAGGGCTACACCTTC.

This rearrangement joins TRBV6-4 to TRBJ2-3; 7 bases map to TRBD1. The CDR3 has 13 residues. Per germline, CDR1 MRHNA and CDR2 SNTAGT. The V gene end was trimmed by 0 bases and the J gene end by 6 bases; junction bases not matched to a gene: 0. This chain's CDR3 is CASSDSQGDTQYF. The DNA of the CDR3 is TGTGCCAGCAGTGACTCACAGGGGGATACGCAGTATTTT.

The chain employs TRBV29-1 and TRBJ1-1; D ambiguous. Germline V gene lookup returns CDR1 SQVTM and CDR2 ANQGSEA. This CDR3 region has 14 residues. Trimming stripped 2 bases from V and 4 bases from J, with 14 bases between. CDR3 in DNA: TGCAGCGTTGAACGGGAGGGAATGAGCACTGAAGCTTTCTTT. It specifies CSVEREGMSTEAFF.

The J gene is TRBJ2-7, the V gene TRBV3-1 (or the pseudogene TRBV3-2); 9 nucleotides align to TRBD1. Germline CDR1 LGHDT, CDR2 YNNKEL (reference sequence). Trimming cost V 4 bases and J 6 bases; bases outside gene matches: 4. The CDR3 is 13 amino acids. The CDR3: CASSLGTGREQYF. CDR3 nucleotide sequence: TGTGCCAGCAGCCTCGGGACAGGGCGCGAGCAGTACTTC.

V is TRBV11-2 and J is TRBJ1-1, with 7 bases identical to TRBD1. CDR3 length equals 13 residues. V shed 5 bases and J 7 bases; nucleotides not matched to a gene: 7. Germline loops: CDR1 SGHAT, CDR2 FQNNGV. In DNA form, the CDR3 reads TGTGCCAGCAGCCCTCGACAGGGTCTTGAAGCTTTCTTT. It translates to CASSPRQGLEAFF.

The chain combines TRBV5-1 with TRBJ1-2, with 7 positions matching TRBD1. Losses at the gene ends were 5 bases for V and 5 bases for J; bases not matched to a gene: 6. The CDR3 is 13 residues long. Germline V lookup: CDR1 SGHRS, CDR2 YFSETQ. The CDR3 DNA is TGCGCCAGCAGACAGGGGAATGGGTATGGCTACACCTTC. Protein product: CASRQGNGYGYTF.

V is TRBV4-2 and J is TRBJ2-7; the match to TRBD2 covers 8 bases. Per germline, CDR1 LGHNA and CDR2 YNFKEQ. The length of the CDR3 is 15 residues. Trimming took 0 bases from V and 7 from J; bases not matched to a gene: 8. The CDR3 nucleotides read TGTGCCAGCAGCCAAGACGGAGCGCGGGGGGAGGAGCAGTACTTC. This codes for CASSQDGARGEEQYF.

The V and J genes are TRBV15 and TRBJ2-1; 9 bases agree with TRBD2. The germline CDR1 and CDR2 sequences are LNHNV and YYDKDF (reference sequence). V was clipped by 3 bases and J by 6 bases; unmatched bases: 6. The CDR3 consists of 15 residues. The CDR3 protein is CATSSGLAGPNEQFF. Here the CDR3 DNA reads TGTGCCACCAGCAGCGGTCTAGCGGGGCCCAATGAGCAGTTCTTC.

The chain recombines TRBV5-1 with TRBJ1-2, with TRBD1 as a possible D gene (6 bases). CDR3 length: 13 residues. The germline CDR1 and CDR2 sequences are SGHRS and YFSETQ. Trimming stripped 0 bases from V and 6 bases from J, with 9 bases between. The CDR3, as DNA: TGCGCCAGCAGCTTGGGTGCAGGGGATGGCTACACCTTC. It specifies CASSLGAGDGYTF.

This chain joins TRBV3-1 (or the pseudogene TRBV3-2) and TRBJ2-7; D may be TRBD1 (5 bases). The CDR3 contains 15 residues. From germline, CDR1 is LGHDT and CDR2 YNNKEL (reference sequence). V was cut by 1 base and J by 3 bases, with 13 bases left in between. The CDR3 DNA reads TGTGCCAGCAGCCAAGGGCAGGGCTTTTACTACGAGCAGTACTTC. Protein sequence: CASSQGQGFYYEQYF.

This rearrangement joins TRBV3-1 (or the pseudogene TRBV3-2) to TRBJ2-1; possible D gene TRBD1, 5 bases. The V and J ends lost 7 bases and 2 bases respectively, with 9 bases between them. The CDR3 runs to 13 residues. CDR1 and CDR2 from the germline V gene are LGHDT and YNNKEL (reference sequence). The CDR3 DNA follows: TGTGCCAGCACCTCAGGGACCTACAATGAGCAGTTCTTC. This translates into CASTSGTYNEQFF.

This chain connects TRBV28 to TRBJ1-1, with a weak D call TRBD1 (6 bases). Germline V CDR1 and CDR2: MDHEN, SYDVKM. V lost 8 bases and J 0 bases, leaving 10 bases between the germline ends. The CDR3 is 13 residues long. In nucleotides, the CDR3 is TGTGCCAGCGGGGACACACTGAACACTGAAGCTTTCTTT. Encoded protein: CASGDTLNTEAFF.

V usage is TRBV5-1 and J usage is TRBJ1-2; no reliable D call. The CDR3 has 15 amino acids. V gave up 0 bases and J gave up 5 bases, with 14 bases separating them. Germline loops: CDR1 SGHRS, CDR2 YFSETQ. The CDR3 spells CASSLAGINFYGYTF. The CDR3 DNA follows: TGCGCCAGCAGCTTGGCCGGGATCAACTTTTATGGCTACACCTTC.

This clone occurred once. The chain carries TRBV6-5 and TRBJ1-2; 9 positions agree with TRBD1. The CDR3 has 14 amino acids. V shed 6 bases, J shed 8 bases, and the junction held 10 bases outside the gene matches. In germline, CDR1 is MNHEY, CDR2 SVGAGI. CDR3 bases: TGTGCCAGCAGAGCAACCGGGACAGGGAAAGGCTACACCTTC. Translating gives CASRATGTGKGYTF.

The chain employs TRBV4-1 and TRBJ2-3; 11 nucleotides match TRBD2. This CDR3 has 18 residues. Germline V lookup: CDR1 MGHRA, CDR2 YSYEKL. J lost 0 bases, V lost 1 base, and 6 bases had no gene match. CDR3 sequence: CASSQGWTSGPSTDTQYF. CDR3 coding DNA: TGCGCCAGCAGCCAAGGGTGGACTAGCGGGCCTAGCACAGATACGCAGTATTTT.

This clone was detected only once. This chain joins TRBV6-2 or TRBV6-3 and TRBJ1-5; no clear D gene. The V gene's germline CDR1 is MNHEY and CDR2 SVGEGT. CDR3 length: 13 residues. Trimming left V 6 bases short and J 10 bases short, with 16 bases between. This CDR3 reads CASSRLSSRPQHF. The CDR3 nucleotides are TGTGCCAGCAGCCGATTGAGTTCTCGACCCCAGCATTTT.

CDR3 amino acids: CASSQGQAEAFF. The CDR3 DNA reads TGTGCCAGCAGCCAGGGACAAGCTGAAGCTTTCTTT. The chain employs TRBV12-3 or TRBV12-4 and TRBJ1-1, with D possibly TRBD1 on 6 matching bases. The V end was cut by 6 bases, the J end by 6 bases, with 11 bases between. This CDR3 is built from 12 residues.